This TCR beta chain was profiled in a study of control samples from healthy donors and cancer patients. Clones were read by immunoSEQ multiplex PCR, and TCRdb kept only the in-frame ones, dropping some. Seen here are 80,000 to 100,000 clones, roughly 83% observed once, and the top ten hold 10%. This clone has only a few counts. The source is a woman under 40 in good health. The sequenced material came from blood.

The DNA for the CDR3 is TGTGCCAGCAGTGAAGCTTTGACAGGGAGTGACGAGCAGTACTTC. Its translation is CASSEALTGSDEQYF. The rearrangement links TRBV2 to TRBJ2-7; 7 bases match TRBD1. V shed 0 bases, J shed 5 bases, and the junction held 7 bases outside the gene matches. In germline, CDR1 is SNHLY, CDR2 FYNNEI. The CDR3 length is 15 residues.